The sequence of this T cell receptor beta chain was determined in a study of blood T cell repertoires in COVID-19. The protocol was immunoSEQ multiplex PCR, while the TCRdb copy is restricted to in-frame clones and leaves out a portion. The sample holds around 280,000 clones, around 88% seen once. The study assigned cohorts using participant-reported clinical history. The germline V gene encodes CDR1 LGHNA and CDR2 YSLEER. V was clipped by 1 base and J by 0 bases, with 10 bases between them. The CDR3 has 17 residues. Sample: PBMCs or T cells enriched from blood (not recorded which). The sequence was collected from a woman aged 40 to 50 who had recovered from COVID-19. This sequence joins TRBV4-3 and TRBJ2-6, with D unclear. CDR3 protein: CASSQAVISSGANVLTF. The DNA of the CDR3 is TGCGCCAGCAGCCAAGCAGTTATCAGCTCTGGGGCCAACGTCCTGACTTTC.